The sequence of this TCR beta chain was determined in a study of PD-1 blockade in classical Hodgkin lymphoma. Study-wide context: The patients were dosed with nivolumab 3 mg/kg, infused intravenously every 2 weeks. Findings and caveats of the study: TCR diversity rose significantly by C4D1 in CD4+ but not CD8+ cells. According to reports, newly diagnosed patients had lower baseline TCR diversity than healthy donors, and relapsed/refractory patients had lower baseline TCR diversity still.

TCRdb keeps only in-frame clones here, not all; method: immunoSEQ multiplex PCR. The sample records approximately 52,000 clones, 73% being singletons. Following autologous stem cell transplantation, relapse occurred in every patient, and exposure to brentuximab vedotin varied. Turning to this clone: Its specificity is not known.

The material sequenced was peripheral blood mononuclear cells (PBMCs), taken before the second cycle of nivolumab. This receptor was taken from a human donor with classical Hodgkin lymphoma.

The CDR3 bases are TGTGCCAGCAGCTTGAGAGCGGGAGAGGGCTACAATGAGCAGTTCTTC. Encoded protein: CASSLRAGEGYNEQFF. The J gene is TRBJ2-1, the V gene TRBV5-4; TRBD2 matches at 8 bases. The V and J ends lost 1 base and 3 bases, in that order; junction bases with no gene match: 6. This CDR3 contains 16 residues. The V gene's germline CDR1 is SGHNT and CDR2 YYREEE (reference sequence).